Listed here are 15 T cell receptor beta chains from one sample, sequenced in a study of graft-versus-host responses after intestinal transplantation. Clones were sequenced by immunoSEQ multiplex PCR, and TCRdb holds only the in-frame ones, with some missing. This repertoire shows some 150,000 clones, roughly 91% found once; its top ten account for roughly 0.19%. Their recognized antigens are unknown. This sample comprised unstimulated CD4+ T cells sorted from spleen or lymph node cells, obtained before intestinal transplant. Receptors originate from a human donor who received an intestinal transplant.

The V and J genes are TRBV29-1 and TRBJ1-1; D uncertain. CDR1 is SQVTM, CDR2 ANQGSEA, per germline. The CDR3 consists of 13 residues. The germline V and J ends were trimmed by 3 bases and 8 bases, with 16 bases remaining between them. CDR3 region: CSVDIQRPTEAFF. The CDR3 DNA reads TGCAGCGTTGACATTCAGAGACCAACAGAAGCTTTCTTT.

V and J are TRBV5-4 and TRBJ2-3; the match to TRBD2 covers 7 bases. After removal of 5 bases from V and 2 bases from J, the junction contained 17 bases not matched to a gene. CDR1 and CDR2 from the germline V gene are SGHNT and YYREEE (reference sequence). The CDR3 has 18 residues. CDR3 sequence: CASSFPPPSGKFTDTQYF. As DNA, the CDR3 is TGTGCCAGCAGTTTCCCCCCCCCTAGCGGAAAATTCACAGATACGCAGTATTTT. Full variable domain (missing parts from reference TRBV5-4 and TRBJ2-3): ETGVTQSPTHLIKTRGQQVTLRCSSQSGHNTVSWYQQALGQGPQFIFQYYREEENGRGNFPPRFSGLQFPNYSSELNVNALELDDSALYLCASSFPPPSGKFTDTQYFGPGTRLTVL.

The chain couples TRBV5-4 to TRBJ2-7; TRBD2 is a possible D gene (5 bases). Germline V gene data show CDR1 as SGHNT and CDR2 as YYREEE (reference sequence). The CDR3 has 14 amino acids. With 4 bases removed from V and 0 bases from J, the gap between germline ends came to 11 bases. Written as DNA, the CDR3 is TGTGCCAGCAGCCCAACCCGGGACTCCTACGAGCAGTACTTC. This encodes CASSPTRDSYEQYF.

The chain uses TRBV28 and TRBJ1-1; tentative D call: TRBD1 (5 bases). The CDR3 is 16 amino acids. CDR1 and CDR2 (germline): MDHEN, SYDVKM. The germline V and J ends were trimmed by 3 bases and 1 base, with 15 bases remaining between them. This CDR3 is CASSLKGVRRNTEAFF. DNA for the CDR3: TGTGCCAGCAGTTTGAAAGGGGTCAGAAGGAACACTGAAGCTTTCTTT. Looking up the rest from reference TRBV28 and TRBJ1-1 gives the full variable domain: DVKVTQSSRYLVKRTGEKVFLECVQDMDHENMFWYRQDPGLGLRLIYFSYDVKMKEKGDIPEGYSVSREKKERFSLILESASTNQTSMYLCASSLKGVRRNTEAFFGQGTRLTVV.

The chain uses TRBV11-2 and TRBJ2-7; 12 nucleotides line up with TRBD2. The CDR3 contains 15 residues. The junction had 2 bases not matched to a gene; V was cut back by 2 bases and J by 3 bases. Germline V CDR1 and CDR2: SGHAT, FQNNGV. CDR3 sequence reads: CASSLMTSGSYEQYF. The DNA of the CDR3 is TGTGCCAGCAGCTTAATGACTAGCGGGAGCTACGAGCAGTACTTC.

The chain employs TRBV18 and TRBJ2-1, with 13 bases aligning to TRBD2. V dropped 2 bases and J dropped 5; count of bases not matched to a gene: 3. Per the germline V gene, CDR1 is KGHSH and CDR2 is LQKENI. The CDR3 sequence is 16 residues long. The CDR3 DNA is TGTGCCAGCTCACCAATGGGGACTAGCGGGAACAATGAGCAGTTCTTC. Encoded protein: CASSPMGTSGNNEQFF.

The CDR3 DNA reads as TGTGCCAGCAGCTTAGGCCTAGCGGTGGGGGAGACCCAGTACTTC. Protein sequence: CASSLGLAVGETQYF. V gene TRBV7-3 combines with J gene TRBJ2-5; 7 positions agree with TRBD2. The CDR3 loop spans 15 amino acids. The germline CDR1 and CDR2 sequences are SGHTA and FQGTGA. Trimming removed 2 bases from V and 5 bases from J; junction bases left unmatched: 8.

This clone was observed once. In DNA form, the CDR3 reads TGCGCCAGCGGGGATGCAGGATCCTACGAGCAGTACTTC. Translating it yields CASGDAGSYEQYF. The V and J genes are TRBV5-1 and TRBJ2-7; D ambiguous. The CDR3 has 13 amino acids. CDR1 and CDR2 from the germline V gene are SGHRS and YFSETQ. V shed 7 bases and J shed 1 base, with 12 bases lying between them.

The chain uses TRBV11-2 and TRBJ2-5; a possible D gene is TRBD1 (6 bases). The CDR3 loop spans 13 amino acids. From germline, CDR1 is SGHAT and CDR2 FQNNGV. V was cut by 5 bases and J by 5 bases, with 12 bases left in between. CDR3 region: CASSAGAGETQYF. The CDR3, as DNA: TGTGCCAGCAGCGCAGGGGCCGGGGAGACCCAGTACTTC.

The CDR3 region has the DNA TGTGCCAGCAGTGAAGAGGGGCAGGCCCCCTACGAGCAGTACTTC. Translating it yields CASSEEGQAPYEQYF. This sequence joins TRBV6-1 and TRBJ2-7, with a tentative D call TRBD1 (5 bases). The V and J ends lost 1 base and 2 bases respectively, with 12 bases between them. The CDR3 sequence is 15 residues long. Looked up from germline, CDR1 is MNHNS and CDR2 is SASEGT.

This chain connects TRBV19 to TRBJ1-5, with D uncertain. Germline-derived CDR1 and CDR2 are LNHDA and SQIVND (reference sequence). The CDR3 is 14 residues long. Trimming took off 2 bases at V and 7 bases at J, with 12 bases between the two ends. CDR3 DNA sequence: TGTGCCAGTAGTATAAAAGGGATGGGACAGCCCCAGCATTTT. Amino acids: CASSIKGMGQPQHF.

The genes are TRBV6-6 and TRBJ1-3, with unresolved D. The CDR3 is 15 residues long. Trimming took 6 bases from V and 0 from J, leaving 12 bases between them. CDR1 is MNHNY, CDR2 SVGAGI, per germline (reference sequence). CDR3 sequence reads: CASRPPGNSGNTIYF. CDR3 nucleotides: TGTGCCAGCAGACCCCCCGGGAACTCTGGAAACACCATATATTTT.

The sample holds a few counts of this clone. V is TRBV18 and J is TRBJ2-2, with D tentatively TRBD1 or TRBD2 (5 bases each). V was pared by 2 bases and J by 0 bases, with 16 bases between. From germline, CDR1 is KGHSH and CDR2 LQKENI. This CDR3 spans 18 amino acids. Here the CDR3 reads CASSPTSAGTANTGELFF. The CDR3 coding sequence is TGTGCCAGCTCACCAACGTCGGCCGGGACGGCGAACACCGGGGAGCTGTTTTTT.

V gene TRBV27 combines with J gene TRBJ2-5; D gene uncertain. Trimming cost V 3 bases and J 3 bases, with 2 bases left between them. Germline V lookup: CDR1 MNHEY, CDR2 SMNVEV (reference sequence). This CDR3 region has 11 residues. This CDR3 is CASSFKETQYF. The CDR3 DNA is TGTGCCAGCAGTTTTAAAGAGACCCAGTACTTC.

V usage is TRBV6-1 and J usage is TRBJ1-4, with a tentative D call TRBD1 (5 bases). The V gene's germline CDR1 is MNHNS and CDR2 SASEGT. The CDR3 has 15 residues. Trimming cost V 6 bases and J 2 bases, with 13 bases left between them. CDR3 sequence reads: CASRREGRTNEKLFF. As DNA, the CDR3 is TGTGCCAGCAGACGGGAGGGGAGGACTAATGAAAAACTGTTTTTT.